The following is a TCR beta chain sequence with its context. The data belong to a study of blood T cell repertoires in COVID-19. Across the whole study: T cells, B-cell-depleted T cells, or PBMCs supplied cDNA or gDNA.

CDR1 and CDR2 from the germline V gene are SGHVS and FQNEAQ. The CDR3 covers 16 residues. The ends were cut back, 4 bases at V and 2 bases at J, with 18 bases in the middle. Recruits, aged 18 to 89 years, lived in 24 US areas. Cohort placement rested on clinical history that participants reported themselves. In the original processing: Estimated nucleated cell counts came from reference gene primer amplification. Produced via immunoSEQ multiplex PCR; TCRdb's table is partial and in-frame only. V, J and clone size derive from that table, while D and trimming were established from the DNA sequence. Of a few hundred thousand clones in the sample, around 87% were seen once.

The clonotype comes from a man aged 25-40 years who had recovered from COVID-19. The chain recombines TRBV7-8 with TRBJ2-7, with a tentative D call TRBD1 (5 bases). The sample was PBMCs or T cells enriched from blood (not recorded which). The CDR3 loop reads CASSSSDGGAAYEQYF. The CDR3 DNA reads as TGTGCCAGCAGCTCGTCGGATGGTGGGGCGGCCTACGAGCAGTACTTC.